The rows below give T cell receptor beta chains drawn from one sample of a study of T cells in Graves' hyperthyroidism and ophthalmopathy. TCRdb reprocessed the multiplex PCR reads with MiXCR, giving one entry per CDR3 protein. Among hundreds of thousands of distinct CDR3 sequences, about 13% were seen once, and the ten largest hold 9.2%. Sequences were obtained from blood. The receptors stem from a woman younger than 30 with Graves' hyperthyroidism. The CDR3 runs from the conserved cysteine through the conserved F or W. A D gene is named only where the DNA matches it firmly. The size entry is marked missing in some rows and otherwise reads once, few, many or a size class.

D	V	J	size	DNA	CDR3
TRBD2	TRBV12-3/TRBV12-4	TRBJ2-1	many	TGTGCCAGCAGTCTCGGCAGCGGGAGTATCAATGAGCAGTTCTTC	CASSLGSGSINEQFF
TRBD1	TRBV10-3	TRBJ2-5	many	TGTGCCATCAGTGCCGGGACAGCGAACCAAGAGACCCAGTACTTC	CAISAGTANQETQYF
.	TRBV7-9	TRBJ2-5	many	TGTGCAGGGGGGACTGAAGAGACCCAGTACTTC	CAGGTEETQYF
.	TRBV7-7	TRBJ2-5	many	TGTGCTAGCAGCTTAGCAATAGGGGTGGAGACCCAGTACTTC	CASSLAIGVETQYF
.	TRBV20-1	TRBJ2-2	few	TGCAGTGCTCAACAAGACACCGGGGAGCTGTTTTTT	CSAQQDTGELFF
TRBD1	TRBV27	TRBJ2-7	few	TGTGCCAGCAGTTTATCCCTCACAGGGGGCATCTACGAGCAGTACTTC	CASSLSLTGGIYEQYF
.	TRBV20-1	TRBJ1-5	many	TGCAGTGGACGGTATAGCAATCAGCCCCAGCATTTT	CSGRYSNQPQHF
TRBD1	TRBV9	TRBJ1-2	many	TGTGCCAGCAGCGTAGGGGGGACAGCCTATGGCTACACCTTC	CASSVGGTAYGYTF
.	TRBV4-1	TRBJ2-7	.	TGCGCCAGCAGCCAGGCTGACATAAAAACCTACGAGCAGTACTTC	CASSQADIKTYEQYF
.	TRBV25-1	TRBJ1-2	few	TGTGCCAGCAGTGAGGAGGCGGAGAATGGCTACACCTTC	CASSEEAENGYTF
.	TRBV6-1	TRBJ2-7	many	TGTGCCAGCAGTCATTCTTCCGGGACGGAACCCTACGAGCAGTACTTC	CASSHSSGTEPYEQYF
.	TRBV6-2/TRBV6-3	TRBJ1-1	many	TGTGCCAGCAGTCAAACGCAGCTGTCCACTGAAGCTTTCTTT	CASSQTQLSTEAFF
.	TRBV30	TRBJ1-1	many	TGTGCCTGGATCCCCAGCTATGGATTTGGCACTGAAGCTTTCTTT	CAWIPSYGFGTEAFF
.	TRBV3-1	TRBJ2-5	many	TGTGCCAGCAGCCCGACCTGGGGGGAGACCCAGTACTTC	CASSPTWGETQYF
TRBD1	TRBV12-3/TRBV12-4	TRBJ2-7	many	TGTGCCAGCAGTGTGGAAGGGGGCCGGGGCGAGCAGTACTTC	CASSVEGGRGEQYF
.	TRBV28	TRBJ1-5	many	TGTGCCAGCACCCCCGGTGGGGATCAGCCCCAGCATTTT	CASTPGGDQPQHF
.	TRBV7-8	TRBJ2-5	few	TGTGCCAGCAGCTTAGTAAGGTACCAAGAGACCCAGTACTTC	CASSLVRYQETQYF
.	TRBV30	TRBJ2-5	many	TGTGCCTGGAGCCCCGACAGTCAAGAGACCCAGTACTTC	CAWSPDSQETQYF
.	TRBV20-1	TRBJ2-3	many	TGCAGTGCGGTCGATTCGACAGATACGCAGTATTTT	CSAVDSTDTQYF
TRBD1	TRBV28	TRBJ2-7	many	TGTGCCAGCAGTTCCGGGACAGGGTATGAGTGGTACGAGCAGTACTTC	CASSSGTGYEWYEQYF
.	TRBV27	TRBJ2-2	many	TGTGCCAGCACTTGGCAGAACACCGGGGAGCTGTTTTTT	CASTWQNTGELFF
.	TRBV7-9	TRBJ1-1	.	TGTGCCAGCAGCTTTTCCCCACAGGAAGAAGCTTTCTTT	CASSFSPQEEAFF
.	TRBV6-1	TRBJ1-5	many	TGTGCCAGCAGAACACGACCCGGGGGCAATCAGCCCCAGCATTTT	CASRTRPGGNQPQHF
.	TRBV6-2/TRBV6-3	TRBJ2-5	many	TGTGCCAGCAGTGGAGTGGATGAGACCCAGTACTTC	CASSGVDETQYF
TRBD1	TRBV2	TRBJ1-2	.	TGTGCCAGCAGTGACTTCAGGGGGAACTATGGCTACACCTTC	CASSDFRGNYGYTF
TRBD1	TRBV2	TRBJ1-1	many	TGTGCCAGCAGTGAGGGACAGGCACTGGCTTTCTTT	CASSEGQALAFF
.	TRBV14	TRBJ2-5	many	TGTGCCAGCAGCCAAGCGGGGTTAAGAGAGACCCAGTACTTC	CASSQAGLRETQYF
.	TRBV27	TRBJ2-7	many	TGTGCCAGCAGTTTATCCCTGGGCACCCACGAGCAGTACTTC	CASSLSLGTHEQYF
.	TRBV18	TRBJ1-2	many	TGTGCCAGCTCACCAACACGGGGAGGGTCGGGCGTGAATGGCTACACCTTC	CASSPTRGGSGVNGYTF
.	TRBV9	TRBJ2-6	many	TGTGCCAGCAGCAAGCCCTCTGGGGCCAACGTCCTGACTTTC	CASSKPSGANVLTF
.	TRBV20-1	TRBJ2-2	once	TGCAGTGCTAGCAGTCTTGGGGGAAACACCGGGGAGCTGTTTTTT	CSASSLGGNTGELFF